A selection of T cell receptor beta chains follows, all from one sample in a study of blood T cell repertoires in COVID-19. TCRdb's copy holds only in-frame clones and misses some; the assay was immunoSEQ multiplex PCR. The table records 100,000 to 120,000 clones, more than 75% of them present only once. The sample taken for sequencing was peripheral blood. Receptor source: a man in his forties or fifties with acute or convalescent COVID-19. The CDR3 runs from the conserved cysteine through the conserved F or W. D genes are given only for firm matches. Clone size is stated in some rows and not others, as once, few, many or a class when expanded.

cdr3_aa: CASSLATGGIAGELFF
cdr3_nt: TGTGCCAGCAGCTTAGCTACCGGGGGGATAGCCGGGGAGCTGTTTTTT
d_call: TRBD2
j_call: TRBJ2-2
v_call: TRBV7-2
clone_size: NA

cdr3_aa: CASSFRVNTEAFF
cdr3_nt: TGTGCCAGCAGTTTCAGGGTGAACACTGAAGCTTTCTTT
d_call: NA
j_call: TRBJ1-1
v_call: TRBV12-3/TRBV12-4
clone_size: NA

cdr3_aa: CASSQDGQVINTEAFF
cdr3_nt: TGTGCCAGCAGCCAAGATGGGCAGGTGATAAACACTGAAGCTTTCTTT
d_call: NA
j_call: TRBJ1-1
v_call: TRBV4-2
clone_size: NA

cdr3_aa: CAISRQGENTEAFF
cdr3_nt: TGTGCCATCAGTCGACAGGGGGAAAACACTGAAGCTTTCTTT
d_call: TRBD1
j_call: TRBJ1-1
v_call: TRBV10-3
clone_size: NA

cdr3_aa: CASSLIGQPPMNTEAFF
cdr3_nt: TGTGCCAGCAGTTTAATCGGACAGCCTCCAATGAACACTGAAGCTTTCTTT
d_call: NA
j_call: TRBJ1-1
v_call: TRBV27
clone_size: NA

cdr3_aa: CASRRGRDWYTDTQYF
cdr3_nt: TGTGCCAGCAGGAGGGGCCGGGACTGGTACACAGATACGCAGTATTTT
d_call: NA
j_call: TRBJ2-3
v_call: TRBV2
clone_size: NA

cdr3_aa: CASSRRGAQIDTQYF
cdr3_nt: TGTGCCAGCAGCCGACGGGGGGCCCAAATAGATACGCAGTATTTT
d_call: NA
j_call: TRBJ2-3
v_call: TRBV2
clone_size: once

cdr3_aa: CASSMTGGEQYF
cdr3_nt: TGTGCCAGTAGTATGACAGGGGGCGAGCAGTACTTC
d_call: TRBD1
j_call: TRBJ2-7
v_call: TRBV19
clone_size: NA

cdr3_aa: CASSSAGEGNTIYF
cdr3_nt: TGTGCCAGCAGCTCAGCAGGGGAAGGAAACACCATATATTTT
d_call: NA
j_call: TRBJ1-3
v_call: TRBV11-3
clone_size: NA

cdr3_aa: CASSLAHGGNEQFF
cdr3_nt: TGTGCCAGCAGCTTGGCCCACGGGGGCAATGAGCAGTTCTTC
d_call: NA
j_call: TRBJ2-1
v_call: TRBV5-5
clone_size: NA

cdr3_aa: CATSRDLSEGYTF
cdr3_nt: TGTGCCACCAGCAGGGACTTATCGGAGGGCTACACCTTC
d_call: NA
j_call: TRBJ1-2
v_call: TRBV15
clone_size: NA

cdr3_aa: CASSYSPTVQETQYF
cdr3_nt: TGTGCCAGCAGTTACTCCCCGACAGTCCAAGAGACCCAGTACTTC
d_call: NA
j_call: TRBJ2-5
v_call: TRBV6-5
clone_size: NA

cdr3_aa: CATETSGGAGQETQYF
cdr3_nt: TGTGCCACCGAGACTAGCGGGGGGGCCGGTCAAGAGACCCAGTACTTC
d_call: TRBD2
j_call: TRBJ2-5
v_call: TRBV24-1
clone_size: NA

cdr3_aa: CASSRDSNTGELFF
cdr3_nt: TGTGCCAGCAGTCGGGACAGTAACACCGGGGAGCTGTTTTTT
d_call: TRBD1
j_call: TRBJ2-2
v_call: TRBV6-5
clone_size: few

cdr3_aa: CASSLQGAGTEAFF
cdr3_nt: TGTGCCAGCAGCTTACAGGGGGCGGGTACTGAAGCTTTCTTT
d_call: TRBD1
j_call: TRBJ1-1
v_call: TRBV7-9
clone_size: once

cdr3_aa: CASSQRTSGEKNEQFF
cdr3_nt: TGCGCCAGCAGCCAGAGGACTAGCGGGGAGAAGAATGAGCAGTTCTTC
d_call: TRBD2
j_call: TRBJ2-1
v_call: TRBV4-1
clone_size: NA

cdr3_aa: CASRRTGLDETQYF
cdr3_nt: TGTGCCAGTAGGAGAACAGGGTTGGACGAGACCCAGTACTTC
d_call: NA
j_call: TRBJ2-5
v_call: TRBV19
clone_size: NA

cdr3_aa: CASSIGRTSGGAYEQFF
cdr3_nt: TGTGCCAGTAGTATCGGAAGGACTAGCGGGGGGGCCTATGAGCAGTTCTTC
d_call: TRBD2
j_call: TRBJ2-1
v_call: TRBV19
clone_size: NA

cdr3_aa: CASSYPRGGIISTDTQYF
cdr3_nt: TGTGCCAGCAGTTACCCCCGCGGGGGGATAATTAGCACAGATACGCAGTATTTT
d_call: TRBD2
j_call: TRBJ2-3
v_call: TRBV6-2/TRBV6-3
clone_size: NA

cdr3_aa: CASSYWGGNEQFF
cdr3_nt: TGTGCCAGCAGTTACTGGGGAGGCAATGAGCAGTTCTTC
d_call: NA
j_call: TRBJ2-1
v_call: TRBV6-2/TRBV6-3
clone_size: NA

cdr3_aa: CATSDPGDSLVFF
cdr3_nt: TGTGCCACCAGTGATCCTGGGGACTCTCTGGTGTTTTTT
d_call: NA
j_call: TRBJ2-2
v_call: TRBV24-1
clone_size: once

cdr3_aa: CASSLASGARPRGAQYF
cdr3_nt: TGTGCCAGCAGCTTGGCGTCGGGGGCCCGGCCACGGGGGGCCCAGTACTTC
d_call: NA
j_call: TRBJ2-5
v_call: TRBV5-4
clone_size: NA

cdr3_aa: CASSLRDRGTGELFF
cdr3_nt: TGTGCCAGCAGCCTTCGGGACAGGGGGACCGGGGAGCTGTTTTTT
d_call: TRBD1
j_call: TRBJ2-2
v_call: TRBV14
clone_size: NA

cdr3_aa: CASSETPGQGGYEQYF
cdr3_nt: TGTGCCAGCAGTGAGACTCCGGGACAGGGGGGGTACGAGCAGTACTTC
d_call: TRBD1
j_call: TRBJ2-7
v_call: TRBV2
clone_size: NA

cdr3_aa: CASSRTGVLDGYTF
cdr3_nt: TGCGCCAGCAGTCGGACAGGGGTTTTGGATGGCTACACCTTC
d_call: TRBD1
j_call: TRBJ1-2
v_call: TRBV4-1
clone_size: NA

cdr3_aa: CATSRDVGSGNEQFF
cdr3_nt: TGTGCCACCAGCAGAGATGTGGGGAGCGGCAATGAGCAGTTCTTC
d_call: NA
j_call: TRBJ2-1
v_call: TRBV15
clone_size: NA

cdr3_aa: CASSEEIRQARYEQYF
cdr3_nt: TGTGCCAGCAGTGAAGAGATCCGACAGGCTCGCTACGAGCAGTACTTC
d_call: NA
j_call: TRBJ2-7
v_call: TRBV2
clone_size: NA

cdr3_aa: CASSSRTSGVPYEQYF
cdr3_nt: TGTGCCAGCAGCTCCCGGACTAGCGGGGTTCCCTACGAGCAGTACTTC
d_call: TRBD2
j_call: TRBJ2-7
v_call: TRBV7-2
clone_size: NA

cdr3_aa: CASSPGLISGTDTQYF
cdr3_nt: TGCGCCAGCAGCCCTGGACTCATCTCTGGCACAGATACGCAGTATTTT
d_call: NA
j_call: TRBJ2-3
v_call: TRBV4-1
clone_size: NA

cdr3_aa: CASGVRDSYQPQHF
cdr3_nt: TGTGCCAGCGGCGTGCGGGACAGCTATCAGCCCCAGCATTTT
d_call: TRBD1
j_call: TRBJ1-5
v_call: TRBV2
clone_size: NA

cdr3_aa: CASSGVATDTQYF
cdr3_nt: TGTGCCAGTTCCGGGGTCGCCACAGATACGCAGTATTTT
d_call: NA
j_call: TRBJ2-3
v_call: TRBV24-1
clone_size: NA

cdr3_aa: CASSLGYGSGGDQPQHF
cdr3_nt: TGTGCCAGCAGCTTAGGGTACGGGTCAGGGGGCGATCAGCCCCAGCATTTT
d_call: TRBD1
j_call: TRBJ1-5
v_call: TRBV11-2
clone_size: NA

cdr3_aa: CASNDRGHNNSPLHF
cdr3_nt: TGTGCCAGCAACGACAGGGGCCATAATAATTCACCCCTCCACTTT
d_call: TRBD1
j_call: TRBJ1-6
v_call: TRBV6-6
clone_size: NA

cdr3_aa: CASSSTGTLSYEQYF
cdr3_nt: TGTGCCAGCAGTTCAACAGGGACACTTTCCTACGAGCAGTACTTC
d_call: NA
j_call: TRBJ2-7
v_call: TRBV27
clone_size: NA

cdr3_aa: CATSEGGYGYTF
cdr3_nt: TGTGCCACCTCGGAGGGAGGCTATGGCTACACCTTC
d_call: NA
j_call: TRBJ1-2
v_call: TRBV10-3
clone_size: NA

cdr3_aa: CASSLAGTGGAKTF
cdr3_nt: TGTGCCAGCAGCTTGGCCGGGACAGGGGGCGCAAAGACCTTC
d_call: TRBD1
j_call: TRBJ1-2
v_call: TRBV11-2
clone_size: NA

cdr3_aa: CARSLLGQKNIQYF
cdr3_nt: TGTGCCAGAAGCTTGTTGGGACAGAAAAACATTCAGTACTTC
d_call: TRBD1
j_call: TRBJ2-4
v_call: TRBV5-3
clone_size: NA

cdr3_aa: CASSRGTGASNTGELFF
cdr3_nt: TGTGCCAGCAGCCGCGGGACAGGGGCTTCGAACACCGGGGAGCTGTTTTTT
d_call: TRBD1
j_call: TRBJ2-2
v_call: TRBV6-2/TRBV6-3
clone_size: once

cdr3_aa: CASRFVRDTNLEAFF
cdr3_nt: TGTGCCAGTAGGTTTGTCCGGGACACCAATCTTGAAGCTTTCTTT
d_call: NA
j_call: TRBJ1-1
v_call: TRBV19
clone_size: NA

cdr3_aa: CASRPDRVSGNTIYF
cdr3_nt: TGTGCCAGCAGACCCGACAGGGTCTCTGGAAACACCATATATTTT
d_call: TRBD1
j_call: TRBJ1-3
v_call: TRBV6-5
clone_size: NA

cdr3_aa: CASSPFGLTGVEKLFF
cdr3_nt: TGTGCCAGCAGCCCTTTTGGACTGACGGGAGTTGAAAAACTGTTTTTT
d_call: NA
j_call: TRBJ1-4
v_call: TRBV7-9
clone_size: NA

cdr3_aa: CASSSPVTDTQYF
cdr3_nt: TGTGCCAGCAGTTCCCCCGTGACAGATACGCAGTATTTT
d_call: NA
j_call: TRBJ2-3
v_call: TRBV27
clone_size: many

cdr3_aa: CASTHHPRGALDEQYF
cdr3_nt: TGCGCCAGCACTCATCATCCCAGGGGAGCACTTGACGAGCAGTACTTC
d_call: NA
j_call: TRBJ2-7
v_call: TRBV23-1
clone_size: NA

cdr3_aa: CASSPGDRGFWSGANVLTF
cdr3_nt: TGTGCCAGCAGCCCGGGAGACAGGGGGTTTTGGTCTGGGGCCAACGTCCTGACTTTC
d_call: TRBD1
j_call: TRBJ2-6
v_call: TRBV5-6
clone_size: NA

cdr3_aa: CASSFRGDTQYF
cdr3_nt: TGTGCCAGCAGTTTCCGGGGGGATACGCAGTATTTT
d_call: NA
j_call: TRBJ2-3
v_call: TRBV12-3/TRBV12-4
clone_size: once

cdr3_aa: CASSFMTGGSPLHF
cdr3_nt: TGTGCCAGCAGCTTTATGACAGGAGGTTCACCCCTCCACTTT
d_call: NA
j_call: TRBJ1-6
v_call: TRBV7-3
clone_size: few

cdr3_aa: CASSRRDTNQPQHF
cdr3_nt: TGTGCCAGCAGCCGCAGGGACACCAATCAGCCCCAGCATTTT
d_call: NA
j_call: TRBJ1-5
v_call: TRBV3-1/TRBV3-2
clone_size: NA

cdr3_aa: CASSARDFSGNTIYF
cdr3_nt: TGTGCCAGCAGTGCCAGGGATTTCTCTGGAAACACCATATATTTT
d_call: NA
j_call: TRBJ1-3
v_call: TRBV2
clone_size: NA

cdr3_aa: CSASKDRNYEQYF
cdr3_nt: TGCAGTGCTAGTAAAGACAGGAACTACGAGCAGTACTTC
d_call: NA
j_call: TRBJ2-7
v_call: TRBV20-1
clone_size: NA

cdr3_aa: CASSLLGVQSVCGRATNEKLFF
cdr3_nt: TGTGCCAGCAGCTTACTAGGGGTCCAGTCCGTATGCGGTAGAGCAACTAATGAAAAACTGTTTTTT
d_call: NA
j_call: TRBJ1-4
v_call: TRBV7-7
clone_size: NA